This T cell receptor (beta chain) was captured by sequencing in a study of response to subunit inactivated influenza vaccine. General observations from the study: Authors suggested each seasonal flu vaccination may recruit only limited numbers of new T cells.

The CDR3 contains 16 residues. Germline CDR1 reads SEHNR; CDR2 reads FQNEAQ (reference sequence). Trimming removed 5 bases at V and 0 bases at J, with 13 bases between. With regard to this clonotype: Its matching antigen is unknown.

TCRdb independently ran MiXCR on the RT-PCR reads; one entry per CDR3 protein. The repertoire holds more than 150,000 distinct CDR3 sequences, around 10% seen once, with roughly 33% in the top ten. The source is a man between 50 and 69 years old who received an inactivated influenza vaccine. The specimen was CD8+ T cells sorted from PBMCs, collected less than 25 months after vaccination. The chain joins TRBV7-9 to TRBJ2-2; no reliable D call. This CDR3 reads CASSPRTDTNTGELFF. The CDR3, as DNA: TGTGCCAGCAGCCCACGGACGGATACGAACACCGGGGAGCTGTTTTTT. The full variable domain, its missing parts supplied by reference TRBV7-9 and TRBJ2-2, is DTGVSQNPRHKITKRGQNVTFRCDPISEHNRLYWYRQTLGQGPEFLTYFQNEAQLEKSRLLSDRFSAERPKGSFSTLEIQRTEQGDSAMYLCASSPRTDTNTGELFFGEGSRLTVL.